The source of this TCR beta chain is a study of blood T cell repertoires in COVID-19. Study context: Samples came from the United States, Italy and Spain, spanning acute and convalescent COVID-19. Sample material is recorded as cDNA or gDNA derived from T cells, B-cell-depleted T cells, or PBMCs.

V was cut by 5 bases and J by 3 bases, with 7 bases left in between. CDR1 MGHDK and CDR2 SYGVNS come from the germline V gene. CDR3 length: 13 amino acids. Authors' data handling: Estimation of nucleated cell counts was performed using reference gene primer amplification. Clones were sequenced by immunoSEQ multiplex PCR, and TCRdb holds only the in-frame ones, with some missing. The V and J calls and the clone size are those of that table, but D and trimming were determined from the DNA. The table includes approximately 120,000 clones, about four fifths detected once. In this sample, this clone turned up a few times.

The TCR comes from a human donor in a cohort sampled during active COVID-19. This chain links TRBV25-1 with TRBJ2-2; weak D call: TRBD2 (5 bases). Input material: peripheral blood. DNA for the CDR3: TGTGCCAGCAGTATTAGCGACACCGGGGAGCTGTTTTTT. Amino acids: CASSISDTGELFF. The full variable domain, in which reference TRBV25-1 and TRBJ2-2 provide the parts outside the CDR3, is EADIYQTPRYLVIGTGKKITLECSQTMGHDKMYWYQQDPGMELHLIHYSYGVNSTEKGDLSSESTVSRIRTEHFPLTLESARPSHTSQYLCASSISDTGELFFGEGSRLTVL.